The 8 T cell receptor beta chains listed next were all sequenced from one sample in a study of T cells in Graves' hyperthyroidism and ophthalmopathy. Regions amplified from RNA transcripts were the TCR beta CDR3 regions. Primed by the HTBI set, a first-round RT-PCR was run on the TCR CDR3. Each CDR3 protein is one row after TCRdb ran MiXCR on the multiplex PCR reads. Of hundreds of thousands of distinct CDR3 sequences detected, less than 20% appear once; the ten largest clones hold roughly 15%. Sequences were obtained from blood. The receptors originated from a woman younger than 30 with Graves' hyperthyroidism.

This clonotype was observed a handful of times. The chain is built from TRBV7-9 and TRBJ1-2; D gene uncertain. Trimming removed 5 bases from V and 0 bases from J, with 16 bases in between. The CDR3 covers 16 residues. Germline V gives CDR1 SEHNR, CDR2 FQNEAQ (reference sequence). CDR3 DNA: TGTGCCAGCAGCCTGGACGGACCATCCCCTAACTATGGCTACACCTTC. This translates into CASSLDGPSPNYGYTF.

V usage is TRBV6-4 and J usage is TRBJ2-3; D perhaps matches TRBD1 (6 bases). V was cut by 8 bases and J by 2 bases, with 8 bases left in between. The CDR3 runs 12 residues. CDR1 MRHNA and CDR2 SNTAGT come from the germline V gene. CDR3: CASGGLTDTQYF. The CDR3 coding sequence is TGTGCCAGCGGGGGCCTCACAGATACGCAGTATTTT.

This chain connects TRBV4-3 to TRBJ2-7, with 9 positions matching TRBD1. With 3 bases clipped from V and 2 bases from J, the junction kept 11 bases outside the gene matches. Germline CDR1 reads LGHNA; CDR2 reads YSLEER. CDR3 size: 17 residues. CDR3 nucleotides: TGCGCCAGCAGCCAGGCGCGCTCCGGACAGGGGCCCTACGAGCAGTACTTC. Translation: CASSQARSGQGPYEQYF.

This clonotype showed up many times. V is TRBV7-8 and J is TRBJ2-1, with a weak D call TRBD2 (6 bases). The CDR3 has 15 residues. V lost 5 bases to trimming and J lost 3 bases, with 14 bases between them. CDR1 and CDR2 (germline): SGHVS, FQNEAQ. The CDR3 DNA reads TGTGCCAGCAGCCTGACCGGGGGTGGCTACAATGAGCAGTTCTTC. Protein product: CASSLTGGGYNEQFF.

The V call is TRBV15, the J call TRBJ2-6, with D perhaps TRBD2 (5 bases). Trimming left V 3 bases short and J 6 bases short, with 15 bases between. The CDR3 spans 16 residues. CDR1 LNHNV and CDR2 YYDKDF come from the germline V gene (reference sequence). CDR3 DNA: TGTGCCACCAGCAGCTTTCAGAGGGTAAAGGCCAACGTCCTGACTTTC. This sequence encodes CATSSFQRVKANVLTF.

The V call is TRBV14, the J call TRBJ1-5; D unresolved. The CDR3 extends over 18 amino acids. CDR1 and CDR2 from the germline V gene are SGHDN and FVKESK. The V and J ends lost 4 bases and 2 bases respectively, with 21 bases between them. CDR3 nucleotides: TGTGCCAGCAGCCCCCAATTTGTCTCCGACATTCGCAATCAGCCCCAGCATTTT. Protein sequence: CASSPQFVSDIRNQPQHF.

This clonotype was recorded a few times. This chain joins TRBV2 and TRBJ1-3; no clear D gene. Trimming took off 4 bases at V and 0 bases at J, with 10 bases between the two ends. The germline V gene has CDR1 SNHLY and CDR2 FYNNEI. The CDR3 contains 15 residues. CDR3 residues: CASSADSSSGNTIYF. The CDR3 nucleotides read TGTGCCAGCAGTGCGGACTCCAGCTCTGGAAACACCATATATTTT.

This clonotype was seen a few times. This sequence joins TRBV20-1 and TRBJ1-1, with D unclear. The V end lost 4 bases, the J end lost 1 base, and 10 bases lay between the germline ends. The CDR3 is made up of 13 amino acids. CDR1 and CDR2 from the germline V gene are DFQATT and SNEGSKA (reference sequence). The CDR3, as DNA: TGCAGTGCTATTACAAGACAGAACACTGAAGCTTTCTTT. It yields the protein CSAITRQNTEAFF.